The 23 T cell receptor beta chains in this list originate from one sample, sequenced in a study of blood T cell repertoires in COVID-19. Using immunoSEQ multiplex PCR, the repertoire was profiled, and TCRdb retains in-frame clones only, with some absent. Counted here are about 180,000 clones, just over 85% occurring once; the ten biggest clones make up approximately 9%. Sequenced input: PBMCs or T cells enriched from blood (not recorded which). The receptor set was obtained from a woman aged 18 to 35 who had recovered from COVID-19.

The chain employs TRBV4-3 and TRBJ1-2, with 7 bases matching TRBD1. The CDR3 sequence is 15 residues long. CDR1 and CDR2 from the germline V gene are LGHNA and YSLEER. V was clipped by 0 bases and J by 7 bases; unmatched bases: 8. The CDR3 nucleotides read TGCGCCAGCAGCCAAGATTCGACAGGGTCAAGTGGCTACACCTTC. Amino acids: CASSQDSTGSSGYTF.

This chain connects TRBV7-8 to TRBJ2-7; 9 bases are a match to TRBD1. The CDR3 runs 11 residues. Germline-derived CDR1 and CDR2 are SGHVS and FQNEAQ. V was pared by 3 bases and J by 11 bases, with 2 bases of the junction left unmatched. The DNA of the CDR3 is TGTGCCAGCAGCTTGGACAGGGGAGAGTACTTC. This translates into CASSLDRGEYF.

This chain links TRBV10-1 with TRBJ2-1, with TRBD1 identical over 12 bases. Germline CDR1 WNHNN, CDR2 SYGVQD (reference sequence). With V trimmed by 4 bases and J by 7 bases, 5 bases remained unmatched. The CDR3 totals 15 residues. The CDR3 loop is CASSAGQGARNEQFF. CDR3 DNA sequence: TGCGCCAGCAGTGCGGGACAGGGGGCGCGGAATGAGCAGTTCTTC.

Only one count was recorded for this clone. Compared with germline, one end of the junction differs, possibly owing to a read error. The rearrangement links TRBV7-7 to TRBJ2-2; 9 bases are a match to TRBD2. Germline V CDR1 and CDR2: SSHAT, FNYEAQ (reference sequence). The CDR3 covers 16 residues. The CDR3 spells CASSFRELAGSGELFF. The DNA for the CDR3 is TGTGCTAGCAGCTTTCGTGAGCTAGCGGGATCGGGGGAGCTGTTTTTT.

This chain connects TRBV9 to TRBJ2-3, with D possibly being TRBD2 (5 bases). This CDR3 comprises 16 residues. Trimming stripped 4 bases from V and 0 bases from J, with 15 bases between. Germline CDR1 and CDR2: SGDLS and YYNGEE. DNA for the CDR3: TGTGCCAGCAGCCCCCCCGGAGGACTTAGCACAGATACGCAGTATTTT. It specifies CASSPPGGLSTDTQYF.

This clone was recorded a few times. The chain is built from TRBV9 and TRBJ1-1; D unclear. Trimming pared 1 base from V and 1 base from J, leaving 5 bases between. Germline V CDR1 and CDR2: SGDLS, YYNGEE. The CDR3 contains 13 residues. The CDR3 is CASSVLKNTEAFF. The CDR3 coding sequence is TGTGCCAGCAGCGTATTAAAGAACACTGAAGCTTTCTTT.

The chain links TRBV4-1 to TRBJ2-6, with 9 bases matching TRBD1. The V segment lost 4 bases and the J segment 2 bases; nucleotides outside the gene matches: 3. The CDR3 covers 16 residues. Looked up from germline, CDR1 is MGHRA and CDR2 is YSYEKL. In DNA form, the CDR3 reads TGCGCCAGCAGCCCATGGGACAGGGCTGGGGCCAACGTCCTGACTTTC. Encoded protein: CASSPWDRAGANVLTF.

Concerning this clone itself: The sample holds other DNA sequences that translate to the same CDR3. This chain links TRBV27 with TRBJ2-3; D perhaps matches TRBD2 (6 bases). The CDR3 spans 13 residues. Germline CDR1 reads MNHEY; CDR2 reads SMNVEV (reference sequence). Trimming cost V 4 bases and J 1 base, with 6 bases left between them. The CDR3 bases are TGTGCCAGCAGTTCGGGGGGCACAGATACGCAGTATTTT. It specifies CASSSGGTDTQYF.

This chain joins TRBV29-1 and TRBJ1-4, with 9 bases lining up with TRBD1. Trimming at V came to 6 bases and at J to 5 bases, leaving 10 bases not matched to a gene. The CDR3 has 15 residues. Germline V gene lookup returns CDR1 SQVTM and CDR2 ANQGSEA. The CDR3 DNA follows: TGCAGCGTGGGAAAGGTTGGGACAGGGAATGAAAAACTGTTTTTT. It is translated as CSVGKVGTGNEKLFF.

The chain combines TRBV5-1 with TRBJ2-1, with a tentative D call TRBD2 (5 bases). V was clipped by 1 base and J by 13 bases, with 9 bases between them. This CDR3 has 11 residues. Germline lookup yields CDR1 SGHRS and CDR2 YFSETQ. CDR3: CASSLIGEQFF. DNA for the CDR3: TGCGCCAGCAGCTTGATCGGGGAACAGTTCTTC.

The chain recombines TRBV11-2 with TRBJ1-3; unclear D gene. The CDR3 spans 16 residues. V lost 3 bases to trimming and J lost 6 bases, with 18 bases between them. CDR1 and CDR2 from the germline V gene are SGHAT and FQNNGV. CDR3 sequence (DNA): TGTGCCAGCAGCTTCAGCGGCGCCGAGGGATTAAACACCATATATTTT. Amino acid sequence: CASSFSGAEGLNTIYF.

This chain joins TRBV28 and TRBJ1-2; D gene uncertain. This CDR3 has 12 amino acids. Germline V CDR1 and CDR2: MDHEN, SYDVKM. Trimming shortened V by 6 bases and J by 2 bases, and 7 bases separated the two germline ends. The CDR3: CASRSGNYGYTF. The CDR3 nucleotides read TGTGCCAGCAGGTCGGGAAACTATGGCTACACCTTC.

In this sample, this clone turned up once. J is TRBJ2-2 and V is TRBV10-2, with D unclear. CDR1 WSHSY and CDR2 SAAADI come from the germline V gene. This CDR3 comprises 14 residues. Deletions cut 2 bases from V and 6 bases from J, with 10 bases between. CDR3 DNA sequence: TGCGCCAGCAGTGAGCTAGTTGTAGCCGGGGAGCTGTTTTTT. It yields the protein CASSELVVAGELFF.

This clone was picked up one time. This rearrangement joins TRBV11-2 to TRBJ1-5; D uncertain. Trimming took off 3 bases at V and 7 bases at J, with 10 bases between the two ends. Per the germline V gene, CDR1 is SGHAT and CDR2 is FQNNGV. The CDR3 consists of 13 residues. CDR3 amino acids: CASSLSEFQPQHF. The CDR3, as DNA: TGTGCCAGCAGCTTGAGTGAGTTCCAGCCCCAGCATTTT.

V gene TRBV18 combines with J gene TRBJ1-4; a possible D gene is TRBD1 (6 bases). The CDR3 spans 14 residues. Trimming removed 3 bases at V and 1 base at J, with 6 bases between. CDR1 and CDR2 from the germline V gene are KGHSH and LQKENI. CDR3 in DNA: TGTGCCAGCTCACCGGACAGAACTAATGAAAAACTGTTTTTT. This sequence encodes CASSPDRTNEKLFF.

The V and J genes are TRBV18 and TRBJ1-5; maybe TRBD1 (5 bases). The CDR3 runs 19 residues. V shed 1 base and J shed 0 bases, with 19 bases lying between them. Looked up from germline, CDR1 is KGHSH and CDR2 is LQKENI. DNA for the CDR3: TGTGCCAGCTCACCACTCGCAATATCCGGACAAAGTAGCAATCAGCCCCAGCATTTT. Encoded protein: CASSPLAISGQSSNQPQHF.

The rearrangement uses TRBV2 and TRBJ1-6; tentative D call: TRBD1 (6 bases). This CDR3 comprises 15 residues. Trimming cost V 7 bases and J 7 bases, with 17 bases left between them. CDR1 SNHLY and CDR2 FYNNEI come from the germline V gene. CDR3 residues: CASKRQQGTNSPLHF. The CDR3 coding sequence is TGTGCCAGCAAGCGACAACAGGGTACCAATTCACCCCTCCACTTT.

J is TRBJ2-7 and V is TRBV2; D remains unclear. The V gene lost 6 bases and the J gene lost 9 bases, with 12 bases spanning the gap. CDR3 length: 11 amino acids. CDR1 SNHLY and CDR2 FYNNEI come from the germline V gene. The CDR3 region is CASSDETWQYF. Written as DNA, the CDR3 is TGTGCCAGCAGCGACGAGACATGGCAGTACTTC.

DNA for the CDR3: TGTGCCAGCAAGTTCGGGACAGGGGCCACCGAGCAGTACTTC. Its translation is CASKFGTGATEQYF. The chain carries TRBV27 and TRBJ2-7, with 10 bases lining up with TRBD1. With 7 bases clipped from V and 6 bases from J, the junction kept 9 bases outside the gene matches. The germline V gene encodes CDR1 MNHEY and CDR2 SMNVEV (reference sequence). This CDR3 has 14 residues.

V usage is TRBV5-5 and J usage is TRBJ2-5; D gene ambiguous. From germline, CDR1 is SGHKS and CDR2 YYEKEE (reference sequence). V lost 2 bases to trimming and J lost 6 bases, with 17 bases between them. CDR3 length equals 15 residues. The DNA of the CDR3 is TGTGCCAGCAGCTTAATAGTCGCTCTCTCTAAGACCCAGTACTTC. Its translation: CASSLIVALSKTQYF.

This chain links TRBV6-1 with TRBJ1-2; weak D call: TRBD1 (5 bases). This CDR3 has 14 amino acids. The germline V gene has CDR1 MNHNS and CDR2 SASEGT. V was pared by 3 bases and J by 5 bases, with 13 bases between. CDR3 protein: CASSDYGGGYGYTF. In DNA form, the CDR3 reads TGTGCCAGCAGTGATTATGGGGGAGGATATGGCTACACCTTC.

The chain links TRBV2 to TRBJ1-2, with 7 bases matching TRBD1. CDR1 and CDR2 (germline): SNHLY, FYNNEI. V lost 5 bases, J lost 4 bases, and 4 bases stayed unmatched. This CDR3 contains 13 residues. The CDR3 sequence is CASSPQGGYGYTF. Here the CDR3 DNA reads TGTGCCAGCAGTCCTCAGGGGGGCTATGGCTACACCTTC.

The chain joins TRBV27 to TRBJ2-7; maybe TRBD1 (6 bases). Trimming took 8 bases from V and 0 from J, leaving 11 bases between them. This CDR3 spans 13 amino acids. Germline V gives CDR1 MNHEY, CDR2 SMNVEV (reference sequence). CDR3 protein: CASGSGASYEQYF. The CDR3, as DNA: TGTGCCAGCGGATCAGGGGCCTCCTACGAGCAGTACTTC.